Each of the 10 T cell receptor beta chains below was sequenced from the same sample in a study of T cells in Graves' hyperthyroidism and ophthalmopathy. RNA transcripts were the template for amplifying TCR beta CDR3 regions. TCR CDR3 regions were first amplified by RT-PCR with HTBI primers. Using its own MiXCR run on the multiplex PCR reads, TCRdb lists one record per CDR3 protein. The table lists under 650,000 distinct CDR3 sequences, 16% of them singletons, with less than 4.5% in the top ten. Sequencing was carried out using blood. Receptors originate from a woman under 40 with Graves' hyperthyroidism.

Of note for this clonotype: This likely comes from a read error, as the CDR3 has no conserved phenylalanine or tryptophan at its end. The chain employs TRBV19 and TRBJ1-5; no reliable D call. CDR3 size: 12 residues. Germline V gene lookup returns CDR1 LNHDA and CDR2 SQIVND (reference sequence). V was trimmed by 4 bases and J by 4 bases, leaving 5 bases between them. CDR3 in DNA: TGTGCCAGTAGTACGACGAATCAGCCCCAGCATCTT. Encoded protein: CASSTTNQPQHL.

With regard to this clonotype: Possible read error: a much larger clone is one base away. This CDR3 is missing its conserved last phenylalanine or tryptophan, likely due to a read error. The chain uses TRBV27 and TRBJ2-7; D remains ambiguous. The CDR3 consists of 13 residues. Trimming removed 3 bases from V and 0 bases from J, with 6 bases in between. Germline V CDR1 and CDR2: MNHEY, SMNVEV (reference sequence). Here the CDR3 DNA reads TGTGCCAGCAGTTTCTCCTACTCCTACGAGCAGTACCTC. It codes for CASSFSYSYEQYL.

The V call is TRBV30, the J call TRBJ1-6, with TRBD1 identical over 7 bases. The CDR3 is 13 amino acids. Germline V CDR1 and CDR2: GTSNPN, SVGIG (reference sequence). Unmatched junction bases numbered 4, after V lost 3 bases and J lost 8 bases. The CDR3 spells CAWRVTGDSPLHF. The CDR3, as DNA: TGTGCCTGGAGGGTAACAGGGGATTCACCCCTCCACTTT. The full variable domain, completed using reference TRBV30 and TRBJ1-6, is SQTIHQWPATLVQPVGSPLSLECTVEGTSNPNLYWYRQAAGRGLQLLFYSVGIGQISSEVPQNLSASRPQDRQFILSSKKLLLSDSGFYLCAWRVTGDSPLHFGNGTRLTVT.

The chain uses TRBV7-9 and TRBJ2-7; D ambiguous. There are 15 residues in the CDR3. CDR1 and CDR2 (germline): SEHNR, FQNEAQ (reference sequence). Deletions cut 1 base from V and 4 bases from J, with 14 bases between. The CDR3 sequence is CASSLGSGDQYEQYF. The CDR3 DNA follows: TGTGCCAGCAGCTTAGGATCCGGAGACCAGTACGAGCAGTACTTC.

This clonotype was recorded at least ten times. This rearrangement joins TRBV18 to TRBJ2-5, with D perhaps TRBD2 (5 bases). The CDR3 totals 15 residues. The germline V gene has CDR1 KGHSH and CDR2 LQKENI. V lost 3 bases and J lost 5, with 16 bases in between. The CDR3 here is CASSPSLAAGETQYF. CDR3 bases: TGTGCCAGCTCACCGTCCCTAGCAGCCGGGGAGACCCAGTACTTC.

J is TRBJ1-1 and V is TRBV6-1, with D perhaps TRBD1 (6 bases). Germline V CDR1 and CDR2: MNHNS, SASEGT. The CDR3 has 14 amino acids. V gave up 3 bases and J gave up 3 bases, with 11 bases separating them. CDR3: CASSERQGYTEAFF. DNA for the CDR3: TGTGCCAGCAGTGAGAGGCAGGGGTACACTGAAGCTTTCTTT.

This clonotype was observed a handful of times. This chain joins TRBV28 and TRBJ2-7; 16 nucleotides align to TRBD2. The length of the CDR3 is 19 residues. Germline V gene sequence: CDR1 MDHEN, CDR2 SYDVKM. The J segment lost 3 bases and the V segment lost 3 bases, leaving 11 bases of the junction unmatched. The CDR3 protein is CASSFSPGTSGRARYEQYF. The CDR3 DNA sequence: TGTGCCAGCAGTTTCTCCCCCGGGACTAGCGGGAGGGCCCGCTACGAGCAGTACTTC.

This clonotype was recorded many times. The J gene is TRBJ2-7, the V gene TRBV6-1; TRBD1 aligns across 8 bases. The V segment lost 5 bases and the J segment 7 bases; nucleotides outside the gene matches: 10. The CDR3 consists of 14 residues. CDR1 and CDR2 (germline): MNHNS, SASEGT. CDR3 in DNA: TGTGCCAGCAGTCCAGGACAGGGAGTGAGGGAGCAGTACTTC. This sequence encodes CASSPGQGVREQYF.

The chain combines TRBV30 with TRBJ2-2, with D tentatively TRBD1 or TRBD2 (5 bases each). The CDR3 extends over 13 amino acids. V was clipped by 2 bases and J by 7 bases, with 11 bases between them. The germline V gene has CDR1 GTSNPN and CDR2 SVGIG (reference sequence). The CDR3 DNA reads TGTGCCTGGAGTCAGGGAGTCGACGGGGAGCTGTTTTTT. It translates to CAWSQGVDGELFF.

The chain uses TRBV20-1 and TRBJ1-4, with a tentative D call TRBD1 (5 bases). Per the germline V gene, CDR1 is DFQATT and CDR2 is SNEGSKA (reference sequence). The CDR3 is made up of 13 amino acids. With 4 bases removed from V and 8 bases from J, the gap between germline ends came to 14 bases. Written as DNA, the CDR3 is TGCAGTGCTACCCGGGACCGAAGGGAAAAACTGTTTTTT. Translation: CSATRDRREKLFF.